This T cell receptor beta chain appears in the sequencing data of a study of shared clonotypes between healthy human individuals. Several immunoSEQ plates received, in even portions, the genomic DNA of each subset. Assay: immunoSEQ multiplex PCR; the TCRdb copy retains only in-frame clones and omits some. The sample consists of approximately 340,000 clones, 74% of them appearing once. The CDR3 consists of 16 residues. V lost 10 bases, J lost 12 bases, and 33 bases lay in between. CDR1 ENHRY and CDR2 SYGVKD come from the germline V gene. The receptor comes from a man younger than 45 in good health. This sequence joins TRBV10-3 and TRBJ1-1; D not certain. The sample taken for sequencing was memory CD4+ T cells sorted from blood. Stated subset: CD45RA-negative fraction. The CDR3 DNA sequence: TGTGCCACTCTCCGGTCCCCCAACGCCGTGAAGGGTTCTTCTTTCTTT. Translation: CATLRSPNAVKGSSFF.